The clone carrying this TCR beta chain was recorded at least ten times. The sample originates from a study of metastatic and nonmetastatic thyroid tumors. CDR1 SNHLY and CDR2 FYNNEI come from the germline V gene. Trimming took 3 bases from V and 6 from J, leaving 20 bases between them. The CDR3 contains 16 residues. Thyroid surgery had not been preceded by any treatment in any patient. TCRdb ran MiXCR on the PCR reads. Among nearly 15,000 clones listed, about 21% were seen once. This TCR was sampled from a female donor with papillary thyroid cancer or a benign thyroid nodule (not recorded which). Some clones in this sample may be carry-over from other donors' samples. Sample: blood. The genes are TRBV2 and TRBJ1-1; D remains unclear. The CDR3 here is CASSDRTYGAGAEAFF. The CDR3 bases are TGTGCCAGCAGTGATAGGACGTATGGAGCCGGCGCTGAAGCTTTCTTT.